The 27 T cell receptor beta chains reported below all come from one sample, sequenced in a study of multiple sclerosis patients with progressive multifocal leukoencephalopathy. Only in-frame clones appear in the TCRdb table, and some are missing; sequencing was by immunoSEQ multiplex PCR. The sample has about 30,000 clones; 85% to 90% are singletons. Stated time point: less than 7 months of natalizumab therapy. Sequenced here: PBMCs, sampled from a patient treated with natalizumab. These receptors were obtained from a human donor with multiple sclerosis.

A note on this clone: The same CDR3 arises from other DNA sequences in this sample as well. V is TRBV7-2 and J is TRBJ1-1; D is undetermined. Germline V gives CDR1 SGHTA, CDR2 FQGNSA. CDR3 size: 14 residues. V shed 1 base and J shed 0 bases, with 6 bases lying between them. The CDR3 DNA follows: TGTGCCAGCAGCTTAGGATCAATGAACACTGAAGCTTTCTTT. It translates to CASSLGSMNTEAFF. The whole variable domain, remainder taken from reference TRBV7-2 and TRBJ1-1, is GAGVSQSPSNKVTEKGKDVELRCDPISGHTALYWYRQSLGQGLEFLIYFQGNSAPDKSGLPSDRFSAERTGGSVSTLTIQRTQQEDSAVYLCASSLGSMNTEAFFGQGTRLTVV.

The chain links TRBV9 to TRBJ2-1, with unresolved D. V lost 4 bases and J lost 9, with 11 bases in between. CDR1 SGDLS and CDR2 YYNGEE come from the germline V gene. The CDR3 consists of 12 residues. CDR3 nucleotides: TGTGCCAGCAGCTCTGAGTCTGGTGAGCAGTTCTTC. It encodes CASSSESGEQFF.

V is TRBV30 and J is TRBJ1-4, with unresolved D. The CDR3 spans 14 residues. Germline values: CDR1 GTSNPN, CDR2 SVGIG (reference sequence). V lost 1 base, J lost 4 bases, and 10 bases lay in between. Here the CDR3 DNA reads TGTGCCTGGAGTGGTGGGAGGAGTAATGAAAAACTGTTTTTT. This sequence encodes CAWSGGRSNEKLFF. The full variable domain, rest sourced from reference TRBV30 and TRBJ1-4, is SQTIHQWPATLVQPVGSPLSLECTVEGTSNPNLYWYRQAAGRGLQLLFYSVGIGQISSEVPQNLSASRPQDRQFILSSKKLLLSDSGFYLCAWSGGRSNEKLFFGSGTQLSVL.

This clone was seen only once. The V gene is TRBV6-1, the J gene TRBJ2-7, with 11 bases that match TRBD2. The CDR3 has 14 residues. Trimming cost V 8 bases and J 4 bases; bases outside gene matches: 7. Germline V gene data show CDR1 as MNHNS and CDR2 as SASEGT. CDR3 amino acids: CASLLAGGGYEQYF. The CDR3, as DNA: TGTGCCAGCCTTCTAGCGGGAGGAGGATACGAGCAGTACTTC.

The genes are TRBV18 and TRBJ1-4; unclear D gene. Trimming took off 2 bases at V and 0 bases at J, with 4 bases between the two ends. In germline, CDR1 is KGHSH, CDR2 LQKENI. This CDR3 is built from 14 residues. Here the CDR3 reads CASSPTATNEKLFF. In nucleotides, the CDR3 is TGTGCCAGCTCACCAACAGCAACTAATGAAAAACTGTTTTTT.

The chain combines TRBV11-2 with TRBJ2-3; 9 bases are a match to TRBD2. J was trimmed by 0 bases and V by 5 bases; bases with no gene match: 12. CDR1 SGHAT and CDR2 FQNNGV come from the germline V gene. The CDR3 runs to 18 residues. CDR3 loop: CASSLREASGTSTDTQYF. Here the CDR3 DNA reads TGTGCCAGCAGCCTTAGAGAAGCTAGCGGGACTAGCACAGATACGCAGTATTTT.

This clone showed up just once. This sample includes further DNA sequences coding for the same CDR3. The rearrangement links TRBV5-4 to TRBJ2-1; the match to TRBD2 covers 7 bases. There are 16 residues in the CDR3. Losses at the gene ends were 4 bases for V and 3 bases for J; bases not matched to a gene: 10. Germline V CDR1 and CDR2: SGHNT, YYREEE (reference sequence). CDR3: CASSRTSGNLYNEQFF. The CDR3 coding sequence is TGTGCCAGCAGCCGGACTAGTGGGAACCTCTACAATGAGCAGTTCTTC. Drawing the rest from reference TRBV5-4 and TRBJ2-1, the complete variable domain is ETGVTQSPTHLIKTRGQQVTLRCSSQSGHNTVSWYQQALGQGPQFIFQYYREEENGRGNFPPRFSGLQFPNYSSELNVNALELDDSALYLCASSRTSGNLYNEQFFGPGTRLTVL.

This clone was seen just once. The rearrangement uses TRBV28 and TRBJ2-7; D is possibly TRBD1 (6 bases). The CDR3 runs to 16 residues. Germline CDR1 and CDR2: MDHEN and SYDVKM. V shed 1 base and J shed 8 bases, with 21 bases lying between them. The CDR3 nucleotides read TGTGCCAGCAGTTTATCGCTAAGGGGACACCTCTTAAAGCAGTACTTC. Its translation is CASSLSLRGHLLKQYF.

The CDR3: CASSVGSPPDTQYF. In DNA form, the CDR3 reads TGTGCCAGCAGCGTAGGTAGTCCCCCAGATACGCAGTATTTT. The chain carries TRBV9 and TRBJ2-3; D remains ambiguous. This CDR3 is built from 14 residues. Germline V CDR1 and CDR2: SGDLS, YYNGEE. V dropped 0 bases and J dropped 4 bases, with 9 bases sitting between them.

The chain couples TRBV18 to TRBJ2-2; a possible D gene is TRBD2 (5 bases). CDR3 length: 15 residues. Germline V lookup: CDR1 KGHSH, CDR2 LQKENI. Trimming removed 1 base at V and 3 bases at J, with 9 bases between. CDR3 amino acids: CASSPLWRDTGELFF. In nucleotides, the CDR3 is TGTGCCAGCTCACCACTTTGGCGGGACACCGGGGAGCTGTTTTTT.

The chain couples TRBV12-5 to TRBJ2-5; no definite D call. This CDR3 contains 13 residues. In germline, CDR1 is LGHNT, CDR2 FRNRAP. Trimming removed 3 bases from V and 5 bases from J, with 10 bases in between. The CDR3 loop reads CASGFWEGETQYF. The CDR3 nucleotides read TGTGCTAGTGGTTTCTGGGAAGGGGAGACCCAGTACTTC.

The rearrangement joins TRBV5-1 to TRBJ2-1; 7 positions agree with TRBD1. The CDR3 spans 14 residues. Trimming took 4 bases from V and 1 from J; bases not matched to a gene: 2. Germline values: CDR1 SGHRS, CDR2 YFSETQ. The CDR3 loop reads CASSPGQSYNEQFF. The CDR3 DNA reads TGCGCCAGCAGCCCGGGACAGTCCTACAATGAGCAGTTCTTC.

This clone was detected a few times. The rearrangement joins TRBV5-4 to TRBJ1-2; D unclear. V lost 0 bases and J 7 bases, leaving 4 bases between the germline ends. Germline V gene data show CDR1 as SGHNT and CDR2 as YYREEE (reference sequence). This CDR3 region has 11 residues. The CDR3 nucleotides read TGTGCCAGCAGCTTGGATGGTGGCTACACCTTC. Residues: CASSLDGGYTF.

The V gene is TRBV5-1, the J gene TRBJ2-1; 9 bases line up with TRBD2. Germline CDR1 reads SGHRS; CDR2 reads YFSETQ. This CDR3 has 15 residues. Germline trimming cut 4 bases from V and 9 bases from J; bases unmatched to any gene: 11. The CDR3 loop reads CASSPDLAGGSEQFF. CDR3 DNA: TGCGCCAGCAGCCCAGACCTGGCGGGAGGGTCTGAGCAGTTCTTC.

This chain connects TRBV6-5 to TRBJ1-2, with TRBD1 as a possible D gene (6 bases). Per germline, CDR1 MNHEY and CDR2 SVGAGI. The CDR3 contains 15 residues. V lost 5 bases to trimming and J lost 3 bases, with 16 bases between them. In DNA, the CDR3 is TGTGCCAGCAGTACAACCAAGGAGGGGGACTATGGCTACACCTTC. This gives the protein CASSTTKEGDYGYTF.

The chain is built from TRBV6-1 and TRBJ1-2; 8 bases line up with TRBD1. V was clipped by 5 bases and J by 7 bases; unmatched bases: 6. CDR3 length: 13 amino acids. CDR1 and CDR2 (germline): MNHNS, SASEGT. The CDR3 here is CASSLDRARGYTF. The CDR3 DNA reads TGTGCCAGCAGTCTGGACAGGGCGCGTGGCTACACCTTC.

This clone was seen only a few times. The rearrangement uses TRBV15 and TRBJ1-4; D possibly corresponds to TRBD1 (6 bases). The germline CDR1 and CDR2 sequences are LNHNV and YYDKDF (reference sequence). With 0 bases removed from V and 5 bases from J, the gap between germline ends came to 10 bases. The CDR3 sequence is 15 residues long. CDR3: CATSRDKGQNEKLFF. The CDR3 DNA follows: TGTGCCACCAGCAGAGATAAGGGACAAAATGAAAAACTGTTTTTT.

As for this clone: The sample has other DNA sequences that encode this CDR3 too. In nucleotides, the CDR3 is TGCAGCGTTGAAGATCGGCAGCAGGGGGGCCCCGGGGAGCTGTTTTTT. Amino acids: CSVEDRQQGGPGELFF. The V call is TRBV29-1, the J call TRBJ2-2; perhaps TRBD1 as D (7 bases). Per the germline V gene, CDR1 is SQVTM and CDR2 is ANQGSEA. The CDR3 is made up of 16 amino acids. Trimming pared 0 bases from V and 6 bases from J, leaving 17 bases between.

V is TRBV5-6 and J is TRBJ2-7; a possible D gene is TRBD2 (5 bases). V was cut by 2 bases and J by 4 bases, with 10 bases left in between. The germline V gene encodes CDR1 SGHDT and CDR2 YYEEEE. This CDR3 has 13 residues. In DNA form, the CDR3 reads TGTGCCAGCAGCTTTGGCCGGGGTTACGAGCAGTACTTC. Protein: CASSFGRGYEQYF.

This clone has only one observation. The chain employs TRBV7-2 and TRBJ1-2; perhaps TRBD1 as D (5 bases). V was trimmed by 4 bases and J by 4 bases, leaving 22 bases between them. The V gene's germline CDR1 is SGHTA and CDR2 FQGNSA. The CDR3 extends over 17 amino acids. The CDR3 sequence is CASSSGTTPGGLYGYTF. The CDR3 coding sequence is TGTGCCAGCAGCTCGGGGACTACTCCAGGAGGGCTCTATGGCTACACCTTC.

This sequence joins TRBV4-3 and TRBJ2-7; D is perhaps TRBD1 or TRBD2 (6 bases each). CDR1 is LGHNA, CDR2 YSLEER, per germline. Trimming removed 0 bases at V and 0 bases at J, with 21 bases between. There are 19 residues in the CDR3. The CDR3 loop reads CASSQDLGVGGRSSYEQYF. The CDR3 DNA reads TGCGCCAGCAGCCAAGATCTGGGGGTAGGGGGGAGGAGCTCCTACGAGCAGTACTTC.

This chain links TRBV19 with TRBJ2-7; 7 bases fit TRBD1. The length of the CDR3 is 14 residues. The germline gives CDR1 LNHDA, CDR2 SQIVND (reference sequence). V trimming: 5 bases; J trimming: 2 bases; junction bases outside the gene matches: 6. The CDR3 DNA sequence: TGTGCCAGTAGTGCGGCACAGGGGCCCTACGAGCAGTACTTC. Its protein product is CASSAAQGPYEQYF.

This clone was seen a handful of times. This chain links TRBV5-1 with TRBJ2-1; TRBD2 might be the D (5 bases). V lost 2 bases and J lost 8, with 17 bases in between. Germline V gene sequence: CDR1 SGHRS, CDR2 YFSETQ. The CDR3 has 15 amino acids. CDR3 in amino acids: CASSLKSNFGDEQFF. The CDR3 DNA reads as TGCGCCAGCAGCTTAAAGAGTAATTTCGGGGATGAGCAGTTCTTC.

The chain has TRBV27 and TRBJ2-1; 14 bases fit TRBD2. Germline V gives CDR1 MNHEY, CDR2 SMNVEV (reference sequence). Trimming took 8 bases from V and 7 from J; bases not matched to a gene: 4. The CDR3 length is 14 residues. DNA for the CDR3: TGTGCCAGCTCCGGGACTAGCGGGAGTAATGAGCAGTTCTTC. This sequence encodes CASSGTSGSNEQFF.

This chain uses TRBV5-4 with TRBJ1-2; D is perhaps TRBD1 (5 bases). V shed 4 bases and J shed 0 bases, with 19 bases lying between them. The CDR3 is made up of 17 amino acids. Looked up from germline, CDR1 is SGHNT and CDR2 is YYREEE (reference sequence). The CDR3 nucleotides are TGTGCCAGCAGCACGGGCGGGGCCCGCCCTGCTAACTATGGCTACACCTTC. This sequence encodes CASSTGGARPANYGYTF. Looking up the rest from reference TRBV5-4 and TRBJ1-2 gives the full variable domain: ETGVTQSPTHLIKTRGQQVTLRCSSQSGHNTVSWYQQALGQGPQFIFQYYREEENGRGNFPPRFSGLQFPNYSSELNVNALELDDSALYLCASSTGGARPANYGYTFGSGTRLTVV.

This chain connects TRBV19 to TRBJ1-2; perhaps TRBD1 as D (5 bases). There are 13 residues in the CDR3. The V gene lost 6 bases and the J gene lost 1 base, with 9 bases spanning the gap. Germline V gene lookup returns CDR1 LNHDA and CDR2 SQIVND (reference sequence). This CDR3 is CASRGDGNYGYTF. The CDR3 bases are TGTGCCAGTAGGGGGGACGGTAACTATGGCTACACCTTC.

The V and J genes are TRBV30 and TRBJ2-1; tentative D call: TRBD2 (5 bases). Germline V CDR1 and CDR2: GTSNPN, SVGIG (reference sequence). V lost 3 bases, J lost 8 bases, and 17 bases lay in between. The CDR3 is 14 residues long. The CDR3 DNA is TGTGCCTGGAGCGAACGGGTCCGGGGAGATGAGCAGTTCTTC. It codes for CAWSERVRGDEQFF.